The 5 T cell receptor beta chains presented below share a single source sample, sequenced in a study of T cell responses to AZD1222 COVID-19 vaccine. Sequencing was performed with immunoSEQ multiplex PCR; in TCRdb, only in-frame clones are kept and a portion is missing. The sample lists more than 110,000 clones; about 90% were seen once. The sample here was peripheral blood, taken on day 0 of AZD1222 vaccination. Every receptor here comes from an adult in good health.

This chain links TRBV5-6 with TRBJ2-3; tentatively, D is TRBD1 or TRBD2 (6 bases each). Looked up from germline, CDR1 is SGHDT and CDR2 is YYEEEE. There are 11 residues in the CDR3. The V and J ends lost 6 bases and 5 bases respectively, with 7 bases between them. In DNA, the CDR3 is TGTGCCAGCAAGGGGGGAGATACGCAGTATTTT. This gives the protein CASKGGDTQYF.

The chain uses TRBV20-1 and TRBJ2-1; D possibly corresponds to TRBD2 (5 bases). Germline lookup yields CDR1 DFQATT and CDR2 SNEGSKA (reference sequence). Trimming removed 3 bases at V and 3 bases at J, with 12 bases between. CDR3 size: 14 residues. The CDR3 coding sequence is TGCAGTGCTAGTGTGGGAGAGGGCTACAATGAGCAGTTCTTC. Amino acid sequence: CSASVGEGYNEQFF.

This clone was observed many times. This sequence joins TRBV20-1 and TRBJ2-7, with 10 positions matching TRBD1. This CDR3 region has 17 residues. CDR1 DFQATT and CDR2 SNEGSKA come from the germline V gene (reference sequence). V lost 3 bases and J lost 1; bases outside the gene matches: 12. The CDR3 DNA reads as TGCAGTGCTAGTGGCCCCCTGACAGGGGGCCCTTCCTACGAGCAGTACTTC. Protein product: CSASGPLTGGPSYEQYF.

The CDR3 DNA follows: TGTGCCTGGAGTACGGGACGGTACCAAGAGACCCAGTACTTC. Protein: CAWSTGRYQETQYF. The chain carries TRBV30 and TRBJ2-5; TRBD1 or TRBD2 may be the D gene (5 bases each). The CDR3 is 14 amino acids. Germline CDR1 reads GTSNPN; CDR2 reads SVGIG (reference sequence). V gave up 2 bases and J gave up 0 bases, with 10 bases separating them.

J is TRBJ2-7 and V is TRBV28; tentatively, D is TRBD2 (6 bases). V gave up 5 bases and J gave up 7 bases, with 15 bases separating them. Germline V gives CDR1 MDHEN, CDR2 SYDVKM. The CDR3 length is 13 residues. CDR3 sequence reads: CASSEGTRREQYF. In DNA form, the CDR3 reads TGTGCCAGCAGTGAGGGGACTCGGAGGGAGCAGTACTTC.